These 9 T cell receptor beta chains were sequenced from one sample in a study of T cell responses to AZD1222 COVID-19 vaccine (dated by TCRdb to 2020 to 2022). The library was prepared using the immunoSEQ multiplex PCR assay. Not all clones reach the TCRdb copy of this immuneACCESS table, which keeps in-frame sequences only. Checked studies attribute under half of the gap to unresolved V genes and leave the rest unexplained. The sample table holds about 140,000 clones, of which about 80% were seen once. The ten largest make up roughly 3.9% of the sample. What this sample's time point label stands for: baseline before first vaccination. The specimen comprised peripheral blood, sampled on day 0 of AZD1222 vaccination. The source is an adult in good health.

The gene calls are TRBV6-5 and TRBJ1-3; D possibly corresponds to TRBD1 (5 bases). In germline, CDR1 is MNHEY, CDR2 SVGAGI. Trimming took 2 bases from V and 2 from J, leaving 10 bases between them. The CDR3 consists of 15 residues. CDR3 bases: TGTGCCAGCAGTTACCGACGGGGGGCTGGAAACACCATATATTTT. As protein: CASSYRRGAGNTIYF.

The J gene is TRBJ1-2, the V gene TRBV6-5, with D possibly TRBD1 on 6 matching bases. The V end lost 5 bases, the J end lost 6 bases, and 13 bases lay between the germline ends. This CDR3 has 13 residues. Germline-derived CDR1 and CDR2 are MNHEY and SVGAGI. The DNA of the CDR3 is TGTGCCAGCAGTCACAGGGCCGGAGATGGCTACACCTTC. Its protein is CASSHRAGDGYTF.

The chain employs TRBV30 and TRBJ1-3, with D possibly being TRBD1 (5 bases). V was shortened by 2 bases and J by 0 bases, with 11 bases between the two germline ends. The CDR3 runs to 15 residues. Looked up from germline, CDR1 is GTSNPN and CDR2 is SVGIG (reference sequence). The CDR3 here is CAWSRDSGSGNTIYF. CDR3 bases: TGTGCCTGGAGTAGAGACAGCGGCTCTGGAAACACCATATATTTT.

This CDR3 reads CASSFGTSGNEQYF. CDR3 DNA: TGTGCCAGCAGCTTCGGGACTAGTGGGAACGAGCAGTACTTC. This rearrangement joins TRBV7-9 to TRBJ2-7, with TRBD2 matching 8 bases. Germline CDR1 SEHNR, CDR2 FQNEAQ (reference sequence). The V gene end was trimmed by 3 bases and the J gene end by 5 bases; junction bases not matched to a gene: 6. This CDR3 has 14 amino acids.

This chain links TRBV5-1 with TRBJ1-1; 7 bases line up with TRBD1. The germline V gene has CDR1 SGHRS and CDR2 YFSETQ. This CDR3 is 15 amino acids long. J lost 5 bases, V lost 0 bases, and 7 bases had no gene match. Here the CDR3 DNA reads TGCGCCAGCAGCTTGGCCGCGAGGGGGCAGACTGAAGCTTTCTTT. It codes for CASSLAARGQTEAFF.

The J gene is TRBJ2-3, the V gene TRBV5-6; TRBD2 matches at 8 bases. V lost 4 bases to trimming and J lost 3 bases; unmatched junction nucleotides: 4. Germline V CDR1 and CDR2: SGHDT, YYEEEE. The CDR3 runs 14 residues. The CDR3 spells CASSIGGATDTQYF. CDR3 bases: TGTGCCAGCAGCATCGGGGGGGCGACAGATACGCAGTATTTT. Supplemented by reference TRBV5-6 and TRBJ2-3, the full variable domain reads DAGVTQSPTHLIKTRGQQVTLRCSPKSGHDTVSWYQQALGQGPQFIFQYYEEEERQRGNFPDRFSGHQFPNYSSELNVNALLLGDSALYLCASSIGGATDTQYFGPGTRLTVL.

The rearrangement links TRBV6-6 to TRBJ1-5, with D maybe TRBD1 (5 bases). The CDR3 spans 15 residues. V was pared by 8 bases and J by 2 bases, with 16 bases between. Germline V gene lookup returns CDR1 MNHNY and CDR2 SVGAGI (reference sequence). CDR3 region: CASRTQGTGNQPQHF. CDR3 nucleotides: TGTGCCAGCCGTACCCAAGGGACTGGCAATCAGCCCCAGCATTTT.

As DNA, the CDR3 is TGTGCCAGCAGTGGGACAGGAGACAATCAGCCCCAGCATTTT. Its translation is CASSGTGDNQPQHF. V is TRBV2 and J is TRBJ1-5, with 7 bases aligning to TRBD1. Germline CDR1 is SNHLY and CDR2 is FYNNEI. The V gene end was trimmed by 4 bases and the J gene end by 3 bases; junction bases not matched to a gene: 3. The CDR3 is 14 residues long.

The chain couples TRBV7-3 to TRBJ2-1; tentative D call: TRBD2 (5 bases). Trimming took off 2 bases at V and 6 bases at J, with 17 bases between the two ends. Germline-derived CDR1 and CDR2 are SGHTA and FQGTGA. CDR3 length equals 16 residues. The CDR3 protein is CASSLAPAPGSNEQFF. DNA of the CDR3: TGTGCCAGCAGCTTAGCGCCCGCACCGGGGTCCAATGAGCAGTTCTTC.